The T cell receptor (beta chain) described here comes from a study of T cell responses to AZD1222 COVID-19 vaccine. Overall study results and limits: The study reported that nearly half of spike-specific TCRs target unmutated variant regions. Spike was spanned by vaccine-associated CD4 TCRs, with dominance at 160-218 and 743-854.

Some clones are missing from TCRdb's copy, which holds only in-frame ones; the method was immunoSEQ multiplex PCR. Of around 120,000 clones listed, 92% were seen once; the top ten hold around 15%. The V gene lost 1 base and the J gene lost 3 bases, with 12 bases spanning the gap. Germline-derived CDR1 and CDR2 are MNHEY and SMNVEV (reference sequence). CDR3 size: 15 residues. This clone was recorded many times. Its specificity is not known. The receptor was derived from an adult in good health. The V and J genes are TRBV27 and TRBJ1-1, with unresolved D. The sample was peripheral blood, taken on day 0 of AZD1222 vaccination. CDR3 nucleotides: TGTGCCAGCAGTTTATTTGCGGTTCCTGACACTGAAGCTTTCTTT. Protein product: CASSLFAVPDTEAFF.